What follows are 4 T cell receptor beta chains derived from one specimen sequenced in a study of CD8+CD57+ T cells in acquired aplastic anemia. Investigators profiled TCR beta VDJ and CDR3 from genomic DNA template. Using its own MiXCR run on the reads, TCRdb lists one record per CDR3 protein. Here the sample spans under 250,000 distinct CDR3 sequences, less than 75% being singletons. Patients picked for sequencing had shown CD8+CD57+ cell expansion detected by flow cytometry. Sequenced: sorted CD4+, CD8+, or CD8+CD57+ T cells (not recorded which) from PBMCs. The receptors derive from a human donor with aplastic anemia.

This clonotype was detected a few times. As DNA, the CDR3 is TGTGCCAGCAGTTACAAGGCAGGGAAGGTGGAAAAACTGTTTTTT. It is translated as CASSYKAGKVEKLFF. J is TRBJ1-4 and V is TRBV2; D might be TRBD1 (5 bases). Germline V gene lookup returns CDR1 SNHLY and CDR2 FYNNEI. This CDR3 has 15 residues. V lost 5 bases and J 8 bases, leaving 18 bases between the germline ends. Combining the CDR3 with reference TRBV2 and TRBJ1-4 gives the whole variable domain EPEVTQTPSHQVTQMGQEVILRCVPISNHLYFYWYRQILGQKVEFLVSFYNNEISEKSEIFDDQFSVERPDGSNFTLKIRSTKLEDSAMYFCASSYKAGKVEKLFFGSGTQLSVL.

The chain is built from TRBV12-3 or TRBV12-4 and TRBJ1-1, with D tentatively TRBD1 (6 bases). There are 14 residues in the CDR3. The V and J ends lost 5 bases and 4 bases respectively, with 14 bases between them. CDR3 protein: CASSPSTGLTEAFF. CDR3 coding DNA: TGTGCCAGCAGTCCTTCAACAGGGCTCACTGAAGCTTTCTTT.

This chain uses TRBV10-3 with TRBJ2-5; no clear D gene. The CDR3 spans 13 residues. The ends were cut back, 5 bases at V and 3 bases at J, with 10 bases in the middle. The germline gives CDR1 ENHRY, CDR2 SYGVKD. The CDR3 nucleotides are TGTGCCATCAGTAGGACCGACGAAGAGACCCAGTACTTC. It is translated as CAISRTDEETQYF.

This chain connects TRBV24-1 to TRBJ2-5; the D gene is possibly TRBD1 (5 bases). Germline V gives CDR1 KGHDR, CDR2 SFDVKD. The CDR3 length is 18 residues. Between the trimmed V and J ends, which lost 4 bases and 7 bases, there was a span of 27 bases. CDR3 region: CATSDLPSIRAPIGTQYF. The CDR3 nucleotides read TGTGCCACCAGTGACCTGCCGTCCATCAGGGCCCCGATTGGGACCCAGTACTTC.